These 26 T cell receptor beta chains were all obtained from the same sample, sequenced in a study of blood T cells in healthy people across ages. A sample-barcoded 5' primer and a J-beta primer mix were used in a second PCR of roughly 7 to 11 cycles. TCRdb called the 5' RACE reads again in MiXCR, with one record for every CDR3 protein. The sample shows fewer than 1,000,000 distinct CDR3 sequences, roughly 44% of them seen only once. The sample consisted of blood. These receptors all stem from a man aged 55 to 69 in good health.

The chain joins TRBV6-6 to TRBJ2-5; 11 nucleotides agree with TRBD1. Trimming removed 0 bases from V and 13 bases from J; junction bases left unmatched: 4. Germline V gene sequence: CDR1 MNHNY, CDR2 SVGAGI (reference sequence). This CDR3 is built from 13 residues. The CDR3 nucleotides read TGTGCCAGCAGTTACTCAGGACAGGGGGCTTGGTACTTC. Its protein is CASSYSGQGAWYF.

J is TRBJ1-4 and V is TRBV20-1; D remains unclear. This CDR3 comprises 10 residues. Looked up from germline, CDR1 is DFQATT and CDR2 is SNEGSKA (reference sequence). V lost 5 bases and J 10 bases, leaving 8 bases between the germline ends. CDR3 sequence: CSALSGKLFF. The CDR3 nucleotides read TGCAGTGCTCTCTCAGGAAAACTGTTTTTT.

The CDR3 DNA follows: TGCAGCGTTGAAGAGGTAAAGGGATACACCTTC. Its translation: CSVEEVKGYTF. This chain uses TRBV29-1 with TRBJ1-2; D gene uncertain. Looked up from germline, CDR1 is SQVTM and CDR2 is ANQGSEA. The CDR3 loop spans 11 amino acids. V dropped 0 bases and J dropped 11 bases, with 10 bases sitting between them.

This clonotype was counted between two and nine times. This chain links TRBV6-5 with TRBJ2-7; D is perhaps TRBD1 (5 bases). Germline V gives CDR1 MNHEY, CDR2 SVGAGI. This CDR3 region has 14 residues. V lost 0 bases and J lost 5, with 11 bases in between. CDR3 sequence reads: CASSYSAGHHEQYF. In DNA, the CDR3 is TGTGCCAGCAGTTACTCGGCAGGGCACCACGAGCAGTACTTC.

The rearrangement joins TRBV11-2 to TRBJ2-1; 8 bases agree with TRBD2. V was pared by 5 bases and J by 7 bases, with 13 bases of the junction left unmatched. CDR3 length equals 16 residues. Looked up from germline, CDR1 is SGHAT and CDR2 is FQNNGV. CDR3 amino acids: CASSPGTRVTLNEQFF. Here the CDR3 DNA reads TGTGCCAGCAGCCCCGGGACTAGGGTAACCCTAAATGAGCAGTTCTTC.

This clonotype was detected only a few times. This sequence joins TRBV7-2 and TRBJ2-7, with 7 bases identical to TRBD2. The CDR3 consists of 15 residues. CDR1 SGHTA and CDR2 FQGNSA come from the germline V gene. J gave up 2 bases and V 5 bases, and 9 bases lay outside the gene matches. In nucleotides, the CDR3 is TGTGCCAGCAGCCCGCAGGGAGGGGTGACCTACGAGCAGTACTTC. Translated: CASSPQGGVTYEQYF.

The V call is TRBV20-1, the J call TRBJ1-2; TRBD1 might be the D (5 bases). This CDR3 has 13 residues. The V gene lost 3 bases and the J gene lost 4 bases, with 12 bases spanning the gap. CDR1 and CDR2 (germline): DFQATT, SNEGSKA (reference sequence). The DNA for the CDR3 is TGCAGTGCTAGCGGGGGGAATGGCTATGGCTACACCTTC. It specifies CSASGGNGYGYTF.

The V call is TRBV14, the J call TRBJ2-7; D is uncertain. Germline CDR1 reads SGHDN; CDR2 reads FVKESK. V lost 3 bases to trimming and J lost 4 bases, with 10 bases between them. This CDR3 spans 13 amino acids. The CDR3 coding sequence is TGTGCCAGCAGCCAGGAAACTTTTTACGAGCAGTACTTC. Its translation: CASSQETFYEQYF.

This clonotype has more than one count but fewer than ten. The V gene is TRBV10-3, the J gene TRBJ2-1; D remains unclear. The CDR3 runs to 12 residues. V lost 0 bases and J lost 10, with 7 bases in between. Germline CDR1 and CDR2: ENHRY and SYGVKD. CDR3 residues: CAISESNGEQFF. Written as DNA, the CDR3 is TGTGCCATCAGTGAGTCGAACGGGGAGCAGTTCTTC.

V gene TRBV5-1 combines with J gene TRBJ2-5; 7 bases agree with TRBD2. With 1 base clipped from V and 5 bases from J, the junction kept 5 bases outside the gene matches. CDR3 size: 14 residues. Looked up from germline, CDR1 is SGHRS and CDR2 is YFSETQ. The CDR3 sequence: CASSLSAGDETQYF. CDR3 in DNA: TGCGCCAGCAGCTTGAGTGCGGGGGATGAGACCCAGTACTTC.

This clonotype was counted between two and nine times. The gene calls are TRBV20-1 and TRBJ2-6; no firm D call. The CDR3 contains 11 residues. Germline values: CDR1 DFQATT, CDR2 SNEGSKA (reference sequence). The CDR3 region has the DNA TGCAGCGCGGAGGGGGCCAACGTCCTGACTTTC. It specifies CSAEGANVLTF.

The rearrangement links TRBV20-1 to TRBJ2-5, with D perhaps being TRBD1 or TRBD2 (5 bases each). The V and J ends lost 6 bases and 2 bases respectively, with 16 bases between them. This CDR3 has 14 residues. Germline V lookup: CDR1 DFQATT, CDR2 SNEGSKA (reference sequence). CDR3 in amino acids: CSAPRRGLQETQYF. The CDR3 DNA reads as TGCAGTGCCCCTCGCCGGGGCTTACAAGAGACCCAGTACTTC.

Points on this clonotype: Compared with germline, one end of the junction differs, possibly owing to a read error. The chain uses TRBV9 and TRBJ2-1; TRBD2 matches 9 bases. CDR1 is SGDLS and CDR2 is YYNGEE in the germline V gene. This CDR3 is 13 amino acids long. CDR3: CASSGGFYNEQFF. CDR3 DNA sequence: TGTGCCAGTAGCGGGGGCTTCTACAATGAGCAGTTCTTC.

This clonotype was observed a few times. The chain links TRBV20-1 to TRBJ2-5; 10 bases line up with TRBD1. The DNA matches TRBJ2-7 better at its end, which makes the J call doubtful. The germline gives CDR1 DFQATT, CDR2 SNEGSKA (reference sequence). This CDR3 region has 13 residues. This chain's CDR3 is CSAYDRGPYEQYF. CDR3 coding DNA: TGCAGTGCATATGACAGGGGGCCTTACGAGCAGTACTTC.

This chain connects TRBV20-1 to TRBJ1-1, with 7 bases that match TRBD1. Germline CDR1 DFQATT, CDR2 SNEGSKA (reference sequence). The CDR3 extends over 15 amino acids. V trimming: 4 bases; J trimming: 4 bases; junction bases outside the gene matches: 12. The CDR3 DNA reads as TGCAGTGCTACCGCAGGGGGGAGGGTCAGCACTGAAGCTTTCTTT. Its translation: CSATAGGRVSTEAFF.

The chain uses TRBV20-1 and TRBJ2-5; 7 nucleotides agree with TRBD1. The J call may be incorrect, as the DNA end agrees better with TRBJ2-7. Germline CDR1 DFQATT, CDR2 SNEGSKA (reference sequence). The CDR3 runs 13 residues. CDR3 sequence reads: CSAGPTGEVEQYF. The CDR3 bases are TGCAGTGCTGGCCCTACAGGGGAAGTCGAGCAGTACTTC.

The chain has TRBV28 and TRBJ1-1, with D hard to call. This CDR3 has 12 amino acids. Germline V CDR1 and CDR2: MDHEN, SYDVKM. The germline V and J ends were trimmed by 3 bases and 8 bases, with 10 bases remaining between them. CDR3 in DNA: TGTGCCAGCAGTTTCGCCAGGCTAGAAGCTTTCTTT. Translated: CASSFARLEAFF.

The CDR3 DNA reads as TGTGCCACTGCCCGGAACTACCCCTACGAGCAGTACTTC. As protein: CATARNYPYEQYF. V usage is TRBV7-9 and J usage is TRBJ2-7; D gene uncertain. The ends were cut back, 10 bases at V and 2 bases at J, with 15 bases in the middle. This CDR3 has 13 residues. From germline, CDR1 is SEHNR and CDR2 FQNEAQ (reference sequence).

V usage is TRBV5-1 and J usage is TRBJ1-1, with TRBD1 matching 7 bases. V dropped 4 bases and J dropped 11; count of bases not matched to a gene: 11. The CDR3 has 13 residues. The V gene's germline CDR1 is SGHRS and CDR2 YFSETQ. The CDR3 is CASSVMSDREAFF. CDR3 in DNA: TGCGCCAGCAGCGTGATGTCTGACAGGGAGGCTTTCTTT.

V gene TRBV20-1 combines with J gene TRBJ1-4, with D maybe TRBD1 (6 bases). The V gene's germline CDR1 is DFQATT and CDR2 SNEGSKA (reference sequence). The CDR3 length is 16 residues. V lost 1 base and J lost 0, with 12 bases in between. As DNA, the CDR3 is TGCAGTGCTAGAGGCTGGGACACACCAACTAATGAAAAACTGTTTTTT. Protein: CSARGWDTPTNEKLFF.

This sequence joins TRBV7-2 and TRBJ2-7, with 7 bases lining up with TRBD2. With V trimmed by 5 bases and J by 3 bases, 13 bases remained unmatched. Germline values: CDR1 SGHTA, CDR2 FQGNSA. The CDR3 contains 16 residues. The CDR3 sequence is CASSPRAAGANYEQYF. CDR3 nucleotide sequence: TGTGCCAGCAGCCCACGCGCTGCGGGAGCGAACTACGAGCAGTACTTC.

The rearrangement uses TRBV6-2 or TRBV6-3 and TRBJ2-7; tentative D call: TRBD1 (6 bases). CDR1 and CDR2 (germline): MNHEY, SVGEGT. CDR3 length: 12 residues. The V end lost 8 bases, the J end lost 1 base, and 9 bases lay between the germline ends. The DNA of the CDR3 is TGTGCCAGCGCAACAGGGTCCTACGAGCAGTACTTC. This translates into CASATGSYEQYF.

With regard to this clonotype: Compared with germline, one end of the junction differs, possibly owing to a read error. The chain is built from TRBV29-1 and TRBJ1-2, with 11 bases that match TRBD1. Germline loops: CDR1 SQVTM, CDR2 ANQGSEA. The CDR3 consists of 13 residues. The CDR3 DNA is TGCAGCGCTGGACAGGGGGCGAGGAATGGCCACACCTTC. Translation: CSAGQGARNGHTF.

CDR3 coding DNA: TGTGCCAGCAGTGATCAGACAGGGACTAAAGAGACCCAGTACTTC. This codes for CASSDQTGTKETQYF. The rearrangement links TRBV12-3 or TRBV12-4 to TRBJ2-5; possibly TRBD1 or TRBD2 for D (7 bases each). The germline V and J ends were trimmed by 5 bases and 3 bases, with 16 bases remaining between them. This CDR3 contains 15 residues.

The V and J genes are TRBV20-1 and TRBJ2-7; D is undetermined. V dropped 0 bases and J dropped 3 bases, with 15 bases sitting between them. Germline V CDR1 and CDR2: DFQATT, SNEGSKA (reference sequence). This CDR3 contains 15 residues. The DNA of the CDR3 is TGCAGTGCTAGAGATCTTATAGAGGCAGTCTACGAGCAGTACTTC. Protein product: CSARDLIEAVYEQYF.

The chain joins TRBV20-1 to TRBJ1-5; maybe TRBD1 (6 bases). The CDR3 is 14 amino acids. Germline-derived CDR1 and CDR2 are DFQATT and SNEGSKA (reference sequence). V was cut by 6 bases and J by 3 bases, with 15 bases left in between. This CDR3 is CSARKGGINQPQHF. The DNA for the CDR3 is TGCAGTGCAAGAAAGGGGGGGATCAATCAGCCCCAGCATTTT.